This is a list of T cell receptor beta chains from one sample in a study of T-cell reconstitution after alpha-beta-depleted transplantation in children. In TCRdb, the PCR reads were re-called with MiXCR into one record per CDR3 protein. The table records about 610,000 distinct CDR3 sequences, over 9.5% of them present only once. The sample consisted of PBMCs from the stem cell graft donor, taken from the stem cell graft. The receptors shown here come from a human donor who donated a stem cell graft to a child with acute myeloid leukemia. CDR3s leave out the opening cysteine and the closing phenylalanine or tryptophan. Fields, in order: V gene, CDR3 protein.

TRBV10-3 AIRGTSGRAAGEQY
TRBV12-3/TRBV12-4 ASSFSQSRGLYEQY
TRBV30 AWSPDEAQY
TRBV4-3 ASSQDSGLTF
TRBV27 ASRTGGGNQPQH
TRBV4-2 ASSQDGTGGNEQF
TRBV20-1 SAQSGYNEQF
TRBV20-1 SARDGQSSTDTQY
TRBV3-1 ASSQAVGRTEAF
TRBV20-1 SSPGGAKNIQY
TRBV5-1 ASRLRQVTDTQY
TRBV20-1 SARGGVPGPTGDEQY
TRBV21-1 ASSNRDSNEQF
TRBV5-5 ASSQTGRGPDTQY
TRBV6-5 ASSRLADTQY
TRBV12-5 ASGSSYNEQF
TRBV29-1 SVVELAKNIQY
TRBV9 ASSLGRTSGNTIY
TRBV10-3 AISESTGADYGYT
TRBV28 ASRGGGGYTGELF
TRBV10-3 AIKSFDSPDTQY
TRBV20-1 SAREYRRGDNSPLH
TRBV20-1 SATKGLAGVQGYEQY
TRBV29-1 SVGDRVDTEAF
TRBV19 ASSRTRLSTGELF
TRBV7-2 ASSFTAGPSSYEQY
TRBV20-1 SASPETYEQY
TRBV7-9 ASSPVPQTFQETQY
TRBV5-1 ASAGTATLNTEAF
TRBV4-3 ASSQDTGGRGGYT
TRBV4-2 ASSQVKMGLAGGAGELF
TRBV6-5 ASSSWTGDGYT